This entry is about one T cell receptor (beta chain). The specificity of this receptor is unknown. Base-call qualities are not available, and no considerably larger clone is one nucleotide away. This entry comes from a study of blood T cell repertoires in COVID-19 (TCRdb year 2020). Background on the whole study: Samples from collaborators originated in the United States, Italy and Spain and spanned both the acute and convalescent phases of COVID-19. The samples were drawn from the first 160 participants of the ongoing ImmuneRACE study and from under 1,500 subjects provided by 6 global collaborators. The material from the prospective study consisted of cDNA or gDNA derived from T cells, B-cell-depleted T cells, or PBMCs. Subjects who had been exposed to COVID-19, were actively infected with it, or had recovered from it provided the deeply sampled blood TCRbeta repertoires that made up the dataset. Sample metadata almost always included a de-identified subject ID, COVID-19 status, age in years and sex. HLA class I and class II types, where available, came from metadata supplied by the sample provider rather than from assay-based typing. The repertoires were released in a freely available public database meant as a resource for research on the immune response to SARS-CoV-2.

Overall study results and their limits: The amount of clinical and demographic metadata varied by source and participant and was provided uncurated.

TCRbeta CDR3 regions were amplified from genomic DNA by means of the immunoSEQ Assay, a bias-controlled multiplex PCR. The published analysis was carried out like this. Within the assay, amplification of reference gene primers was used to estimate how many nucleated cells each sample contained. To quantify the absolute abundance of each unique TCRbeta CDR3 rearrangement, sequence reads were collapsed and filtered. For each sample, productive Simpson clonality was calculated by taking the square root of Simpson's diversity index across productive rearrangements. TCRdb stores this immuneACCESS table with in-frame sequences only. Part of the clones is absent; in the studies checked, under half of the shortfall reflects unresolved V genes, and no reason is known for the rest. D and trimming come from the DNA, and the V and J calls and clone size come from that table. Recorded for this sample are about 100,000 clones; 85% of them occurred a single time. The ten biggest clones cover 10% to 15% of the sample.

The CDR3 measures 13 amino acids from cysteine to phenylalanine. Solely the CDR3 DNA is kept, with 39 bases framed from the first base. Relative to germline, V is 6 bases shorter and J is 5 bases shorter, with 11 bases between their ends. The germline V gene provides CDR1 MNHEY and CDR2 SVGAGI. Whole blood was collected in K2EDTA tubes by collaborating institutions according to the institutions' own protocols. For TCRbeta analysis, collaborator samples were shipped as frozen whole blood, as isolated PBMCs, or as DNA extracted from either sample type. The receptor was derived from a man aged 50-60 years with active or convalescent COVID-19. The sequenced sample was peripheral blood. The rearranged segments are TRBV6-5 and TRBJ1-5; possibly the D gene is TRBD1, per 6 matching bases. The CDR3 protein: CASSWDKDQPQHF. The DNA is TGTGCCAGCAGCTGGGACAAAGATCAGCCCCAGCATTTT.